A single sample is the source of the 5 T cell receptor beta chains below, sequenced in a study of CD8+ T cells in alopecia areata. Samples from alopecia areata patients were lesional scalp punch biopsies and peripheral blood. Isolated RNA was reverse transcribed into cDNA used as the sequencing template. Sequenced by immunoSEQ multiplex PCR; TCRdb stores in-frame clones only, minus some. This table holds approximately 12,000 clones, around 62% found once. The specimen was skin. The receptors were sampled from a human donor with alopecia areata.

J is TRBJ2-1 and V is TRBV25-1; D gene unclear. Trimming took off 5 bases at V and 4 bases at J, with 9 bases between the two ends. Germline V lookup: CDR1 MGHDK, CDR2 SYGVNS. The CDR3 runs 13 residues. CDR3 amino acids: CASSKRPYNEQFF. CDR3 DNA: TGTGCCAGCAGTAAAAGACCGTACAATGAGCAGTTCTTC.

The gene calls are TRBV2 and TRBJ2-1; 8 positions agree with TRBD1. The CDR3 consists of 16 residues. With 5 bases clipped from V and 5 bases from J, the junction kept 11 bases outside the gene matches. CDR1 is SNHLY, CDR2 FYNNEI, per germline. The CDR3 nucleotides are TGTGCCAGCAGTCAGAGGATCAGGGGGCGTCACAATGAGCAGTTCTTC. This codes for CASSQRIRGRHNEQFF.

The chain uses TRBV6-5 and TRBJ1-5; maybe TRBD1 (5 bases). Trimming stripped 0 bases from V and 5 bases from J, with 5 bases between. CDR1 MNHEY and CDR2 SVGAGI come from the germline V gene. The length of the CDR3 is 13 residues. DNA of the CDR3: TGTGCCAGCAGTTACTCAGGGGATCAGCCCCAGCATTTT. It specifies CASSYSGDQPQHF.

The chain employs TRBV7-9 and TRBJ2-1; 8 bases are shared with TRBD2. The V gene's germline CDR1 is SEHNR and CDR2 FQNEAQ (reference sequence). This CDR3 region has 16 residues. With 8 bases clipped from V and 0 bases from J, the junction kept 9 bases outside the gene matches. DNA of the CDR3: TGTGCCAGCGCCCGGCGGGAGGACCACTCCTACAATGAGCAGTTCTTC. It codes for CASARREDHSYNEQFF. Complete variable domain (other parts from reference TRBV7-9 and TRBJ2-1): DTGVSQNPRHKITKRGQNVTFRCDPISEHNRLYWYRQTLGQGPEFLTYFQNEAQLEKSRLLSDRFSAERPKGSFSTLEIQRTEQGDSAMYLCASARREDHSYNEQFFGPGTRLTVL.

V usage is TRBV5-1 and J usage is TRBJ2-7; TRBD1 matches at 8 bases. The germline V gene has CDR1 SGHRS and CDR2 YFSETQ. The CDR3 is made up of 14 amino acids. The trim removed 1 base at V and 5 bases at J, leaving 5 bases unmatched. The CDR3 region has the DNA TGCGCCAGCAGCTTGTCCAGGGGGCTGGACGAGCAGTACTTC. Protein sequence: CASSLSRGLDEQYF.